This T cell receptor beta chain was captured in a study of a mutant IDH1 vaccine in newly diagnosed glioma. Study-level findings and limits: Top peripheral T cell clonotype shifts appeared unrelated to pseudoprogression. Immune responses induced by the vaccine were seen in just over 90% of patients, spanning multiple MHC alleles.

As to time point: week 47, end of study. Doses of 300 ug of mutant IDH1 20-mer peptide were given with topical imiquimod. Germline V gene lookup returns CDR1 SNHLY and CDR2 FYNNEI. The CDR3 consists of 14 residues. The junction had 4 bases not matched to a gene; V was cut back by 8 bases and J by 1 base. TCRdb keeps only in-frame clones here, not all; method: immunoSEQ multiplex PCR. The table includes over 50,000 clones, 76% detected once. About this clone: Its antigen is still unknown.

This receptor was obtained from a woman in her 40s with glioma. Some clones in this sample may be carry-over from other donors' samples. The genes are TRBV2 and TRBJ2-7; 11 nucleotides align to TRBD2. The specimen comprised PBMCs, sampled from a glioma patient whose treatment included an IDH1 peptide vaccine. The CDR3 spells CASQGTSGSYEQYF. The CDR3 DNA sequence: TGTGCCAGCCAAGGGACTAGCGGTTCCTACGAGCAGTACTTC.